This is a list of T cell receptor beta chains from one sample in a study of post-analysis software for immune sequencing data. Each CDR3 protein is one row after TCRdb ran MiXCR on the PCR reads. The sample lists about 200,000 distinct CDR3 sequences, over 25% occurring once. The sequencing input was blood. The receptors originated from a girl between 2 and 17 years old with multiple sclerosis. Both conserved end residues are part of each CDR3. The D gene is left open where the match is weak. Size is omitted from some rows. Given values are once, few, many or a class for expanded clones.

few	TRBV5-1	TRBJ2-1	TRBD2	CASSFGTSGKLNEQFF	TGCGCCAGCAGCTTTGGGACTAGCGGCAAACTCAATGAGCAGTTCTTC
few	TRBV5-1	TRBJ2-5	TRBD2	CASRWLAGASETQYF	TGCGCCAGCAGATGGCTAGCGGGGGCCTCAGAGACCCAGTACTTC
NA	TRBV29-1	TRBJ1-2	NA	CSVGQSYGYTF	TGCAGCGTTGGACAGTCCTATGGCTACACCTTC
few	TRBV5-1	TRBJ1-1	NA	CASSLAPGTNTEAFF	TGCGCCAGCAGCTTGGCCCCAGGGACAAACACTGAAGCTTTCTTT
once	TRBV12-3/TRBV12-4	TRBJ1-1	TRBD1	CASSTRTGPTATEAFF	TGTGCCAGCAGTACCAGGACAGGCCCGACCGCCACTGAAGCTTTCTTT
many	TRBV20-1	TRBJ2-5	TRBD1	CSADRGQGQETQYF	TGCAGTGCCGACCGTGGACAGGGCCAAGAGACCCAGTACTTC
few	TRBV20-1	TRBJ1-2	NA	CSASPGWDVSGATF	TGCAGTGCTAGCCCAGGATGGGATGTAAGTGGAGCCACCTTC
many	TRBV20-1	TRBJ2-1	NA	CSGVGSTSYNEQFF	TGCAGTGGGGTGGGCTCGACCTCCTACAATGAGCAGTTCTTC
few	TRBV7-3	TRBJ2-1	TRBD1	CASSSQTGGYNEQFF	TGTGCCAGCAGCTCTCAGACAGGGGGATACAATGAGCAGTTCTTC
NA	TRBV6-5	TRBJ2-7	NA	CASSYQRDLTYEQYF	TGTGCCAGCAGTTACCAAAGGGACTTAACGTACGAGCAGTACTTC
many	TRBV20-1	TRBJ1-2	TRBD1	CSATGGYYGYTF	TGCAGTGCAACAGGGGGCTACTATGGCTACACCTTC
NA	TRBV7-2	TRBJ1-2	NA	CASSLAGSGGSYGYTF	TGTGCCAGCAGCTTAGCGGGTTCGGGGGGGAGCTATGGCTACACCTTC
few	TRBV19	TRBJ1-2	NA	CASSINGLNYGYTF	TGTGCCAGTAGTATCAACGGACTGAACTATGGCTACACCTTC
NA	TRBV18	TRBJ2-1	NA	CASSLTGSSYEQFF	TGTGCCAGCTCACTGACAGGTAGCTCCTACGAGCAGTTCTTC
NA	TRBV13	TRBJ2-5	NA	CASSLATDLETQYF	TGTGCCAGCAGCTTGGCGACAGACCTAGAGACCCAGTACTTC
few	TRBV3-1	TRBJ2-5	NA	CASNSDPSGYSNEQYF	TGTGCCAGCAACTCCGACCCCAGCGGATATAGTAATGAGCAGTACTTC
NA	TRBV12-3/TRBV12-4	TRBJ2-3	NA	CASSHFPVGADAQYF	TGTGCCAGCAGCCACTTTCCAGTGGGAGCAGATGCGCAGTATTTT
many	TRBV29-1	TRBJ2-5	NA	CSVEDAGLWETQYF	TGCAGCGTTGAGGATGCGGGGCTGTGGGAGACCCAGTACTTC
NA	TRBV5-1	TRBJ2-2	NA	CASSLAREVGTGELFF	TGCGCCAGCAGCTTGGCCAGGGAGGTGGGGACCGGGGAGCTGTTTTTT
NA	TRBV7-9	TRBJ1-5	NA	CASSLQGSNQPPHF	TGTGCCAGCAGCTTACAGGGTAGCAATCAGCCCCCGCATTTT
NA	TRBV6-1	TRBJ1-2	NA	CASSVPGREGYTF	TGTGCCAGCAGTGTACCTGGCCGGGAAGGCTACACCTTC
many	TRBV5-1	TRBJ2-1	NA	CASSHRAFEQFF	TGCGCCAGCAGTCACAGGGCGTTTGAGCAGTTCTTC
NA	TRBV15	TRBJ1-1	NA	CATGAGGTEAFF	TGTGCCACCGGGGCCGGAGGCACTGAAGCTTTCTTT
many	TRBV20-1	TRBJ2-3	TRBD2	CSAVAGARGDTQYF	TGCAGTGCTGTAGCGGGGGCGAGAGGAGATACGCAGTATTTT
NA	TRBV11-2	TRBJ1-1	TRBD1	CASTTSDRKNTEAFF	TGTGCCAGCACCACATCGGACAGGAAGAACACTGAAGCTTTCTTT
NA	TRBV29-1	TRBJ1-4	TRBD1	CNAWGQGGEKLFF	TGCAATGCCTGGGGACAGGGGGGTGAAAAACTGTTTTTT
NA	TRBV30	TRBJ1-1	NA	CAWSRNEDTEAFF	TGTGCCTGGAGCAGGAACGAAGACACTGAAGCTTTCTTT
NA	TRBV7-9	TRBJ2-1	NA	CTSSRQGDYGGNNEQFF	TGTACCAGCAGCAGACAGGGCGACTACGGGGGGAACAATGAGCAGTTCTTC
NA	TRBV28	TRBJ1-1	NA	CASSTPTLVAFF	TGTGCCAGCAGTACCCCGACTTTAGTGGCTTTCTTT
NA	TRBV12-3/TRBV12-4	TRBJ2-3	NA	CASSTGSWAQYF	TGTGCCAGCAGTACCGGGAGTTGGGCACAGTATTTT
NA	TRBV28	TRBJ1-5	NA	CASSPQGTYQPQHF	TGTGCCAGCAGTCCCCAAGGGACTTATCAGCCCCAGCATTTT
few	TRBV7-9	TRBJ2-7	NA	CASSFSGFEQYF	TGTGCCAGCAGCTTCTCCGGGTTCGAGCAGTACTTC
few	TRBV9	TRBJ1-6	NA	CASSAGGTVDNSPLHF	TGTGCCAGCAGCGCAGGTGGTACAGTGGATAATTCACCCCTCCACTTT
few	TRBV3-1	TRBJ1-6	NA	CASSPPGLQSPLHF	TGTGCCAGCAGCCCGCCTGGGTTACAATCACCCCTCCACTTT
NA	TRBV20-1	TRBJ1-1	NA	CSARDGAGTPTEAFF	TGCAGTGCTAGAGATGGGGCAGGGACGCCCACTGAAGCTTTCTTT
NA	TRBV5-1	TRBJ1-4	NA	CASSLQGTNEKLFF	TGCGCCAGCAGCTTGCAGGGTACTAATGAAAAACTGTTTTTT
NA	TRBV20-1	TRBJ2-4	NA	CSVTREAKNIQYF	TGCAGTGTTACCAGGGAGGCCAAAAACATTCAGTACTTC
few	TRBV11-2	TRBJ2-7	NA	CASNSELRSSYEQYF	TGTGCCAGCAACTCTGAGCTGCGAAGCTCCTACGAGCAGTACTTC
NA	TRBV7-2	TRBJ2-7	NA	CASSLMTVSYEQYF	TGTGCCAGCAGCTTAATGACAGTATCCTACGAGCAGTACTTC
NA	TRBV24-1	TRBJ1-1	NA	CATSEGKLEAFF	TGTGCCACCAGTGAGGGAAAACTTGAAGCTTTCTTT
few	TRBV27	TRBJ2-1	NA	CASSLRPPLSRSYNEQFF	TGTGCCAGCAGTTTACGCCCCCCCCTTTCGCGCTCCTACAATGAGCAGTTCTTC
few	TRBV13	TRBJ1-2	NA	CASSLNGYGYTF	TGTGCCAGCAGCTTAAATGGCTATGGCTACACCTTC